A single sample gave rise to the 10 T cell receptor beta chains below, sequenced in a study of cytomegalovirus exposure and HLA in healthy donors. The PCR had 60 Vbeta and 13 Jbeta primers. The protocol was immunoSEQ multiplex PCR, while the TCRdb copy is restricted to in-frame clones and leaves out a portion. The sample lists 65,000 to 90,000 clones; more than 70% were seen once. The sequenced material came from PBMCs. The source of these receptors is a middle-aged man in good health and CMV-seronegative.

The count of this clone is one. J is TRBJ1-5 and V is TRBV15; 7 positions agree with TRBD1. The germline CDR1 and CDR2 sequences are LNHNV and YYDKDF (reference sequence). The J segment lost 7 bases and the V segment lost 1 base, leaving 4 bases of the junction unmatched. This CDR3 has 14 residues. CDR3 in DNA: TGTGCCACCAGCAGAGTTACAGGGGTACAGCCCCAGCATTTT. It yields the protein CATSRVTGVQPQHF.

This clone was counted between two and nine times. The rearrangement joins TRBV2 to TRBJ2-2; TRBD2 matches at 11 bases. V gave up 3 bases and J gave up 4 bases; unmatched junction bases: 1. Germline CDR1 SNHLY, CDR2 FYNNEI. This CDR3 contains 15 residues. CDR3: CASSEGLAVTGELFF. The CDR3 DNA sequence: TGTGCCAGCAGTGAGGGACTAGCGGTCACCGGGGAGCTGTTTTTT.

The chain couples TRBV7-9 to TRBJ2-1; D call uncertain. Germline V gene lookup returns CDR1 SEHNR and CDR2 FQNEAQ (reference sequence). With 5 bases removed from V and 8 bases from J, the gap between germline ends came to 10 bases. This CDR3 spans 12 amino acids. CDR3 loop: CASSPLRDEQFF. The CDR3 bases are TGTGCCAGCAGCCCCCTTCGCGATGAGCAGTTCTTC.

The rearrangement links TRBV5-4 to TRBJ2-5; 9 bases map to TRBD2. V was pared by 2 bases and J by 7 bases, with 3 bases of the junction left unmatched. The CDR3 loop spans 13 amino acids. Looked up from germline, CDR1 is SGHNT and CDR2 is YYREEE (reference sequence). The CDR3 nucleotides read TGTGCCAGCAGCTTTGGGCGGGGGGGGACCCAGTACTTC. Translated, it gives CASSFGRGGTQYF.

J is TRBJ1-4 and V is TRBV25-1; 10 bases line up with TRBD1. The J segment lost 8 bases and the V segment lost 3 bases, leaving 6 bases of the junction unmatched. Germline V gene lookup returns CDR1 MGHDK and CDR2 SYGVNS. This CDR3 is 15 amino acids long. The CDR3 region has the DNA TGTGCCAGCAGTGAGCGGACAGGGGGGTTGGAAAAACTGTTTTTT. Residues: CASSERTGGLEKLFF.

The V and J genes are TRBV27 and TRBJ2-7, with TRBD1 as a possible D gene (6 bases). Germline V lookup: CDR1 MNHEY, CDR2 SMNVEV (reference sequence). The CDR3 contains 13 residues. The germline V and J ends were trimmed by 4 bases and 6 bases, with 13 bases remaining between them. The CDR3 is CASSSTTGREQYF. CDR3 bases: TGTGCCAGCAGTTCGACAACAGGGCGCGAGCAGTACTTC.

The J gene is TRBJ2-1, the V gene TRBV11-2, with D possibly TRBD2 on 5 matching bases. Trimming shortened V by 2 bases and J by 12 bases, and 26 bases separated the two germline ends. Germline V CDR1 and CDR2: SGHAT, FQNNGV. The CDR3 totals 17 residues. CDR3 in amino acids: CASSLPTGGVTMKVQFF. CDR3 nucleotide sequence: TGTGCCAGCAGCTTACCGACCGGAGGAGTAACAATGAAGGTGCAGTTCTTC.

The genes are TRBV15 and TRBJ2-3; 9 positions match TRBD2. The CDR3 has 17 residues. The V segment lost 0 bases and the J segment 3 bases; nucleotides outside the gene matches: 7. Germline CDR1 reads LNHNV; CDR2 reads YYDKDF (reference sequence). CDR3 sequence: CATSRDRGLAGTDTQYF. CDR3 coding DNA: TGTGCCACCAGCAGAGATAGGGGGCTAGCGGGGACAGATACGCAGTATTTT.

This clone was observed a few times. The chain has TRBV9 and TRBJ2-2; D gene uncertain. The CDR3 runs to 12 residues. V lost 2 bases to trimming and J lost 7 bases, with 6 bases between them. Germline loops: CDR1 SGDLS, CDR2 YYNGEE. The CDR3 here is CASSVGGGELFF. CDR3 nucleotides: TGTGCCAGCAGCGTTGGCGGCGGGGAGCTGTTTTTT.

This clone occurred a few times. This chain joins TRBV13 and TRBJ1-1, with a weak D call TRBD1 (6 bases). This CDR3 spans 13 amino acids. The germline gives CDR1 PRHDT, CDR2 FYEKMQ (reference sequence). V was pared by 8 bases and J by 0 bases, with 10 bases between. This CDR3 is CASGDRLNTEAFF. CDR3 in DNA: TGTGCCAGCGGAGACAGGTTGAACACTGAAGCTTTCTTT. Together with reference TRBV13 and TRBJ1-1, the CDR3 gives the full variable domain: AAGVIQSPRHLIKEKRETATLKCYPIPRHDTVYWYQQGPGQDPQFLISFYEKMQSDKGSIPDRFSAQQFSDYHSELNMSSLELGDSALYFCASGDRLNTEAFFGQGTRLTVV.